One and the same sample provided the 25 T cell receptor beta chains below, sequenced in a study of cytomegalovirus exposure and HLA in healthy donors. This PCR relied on a set of 60 Vbeta primers and 13 Jbeta primers. The table came from immunoSEQ multiplex PCR; TCRdb's copy has only in-frame clones and leaves some out. The sample yields around 200,000 clones, about 69% seen once. Sequencing was carried out using PBMCs. Receptor source: a man aged 25 to 40 in good health and CMV-seropositive.

The chain links TRBV28 to TRBJ2-1, with D perhaps matching TRBD1 (5 bases). The CDR3 has 15 amino acids. The germline gives CDR1 MDHEN, CDR2 SYDVKM. Trimming removed 3 bases from V and 2 bases from J, with 11 bases in between. CDR3 DNA sequence: TGTGCCAGCAGTTTGGGGCAGCTAACCTACAATGAGCAGTTCTTC. As protein: CASSLGQLTYNEQFF.

V is TRBV7-9 and J is TRBJ2-7, with a possible D match to TRBD2 (6 bases). Per the germline V gene, CDR1 is SEHNR and CDR2 is FQNEAQ (reference sequence). The CDR3 runs to 11 residues. Trimming stripped 4 bases from V and 7 bases from J, with 8 bases between. The DNA of the CDR3 is TGTGCCAGCAGCTCCGCGGGGGAGCAGTACTTC. Its protein is CASSSAGEQYF.

This rearrangement joins TRBV29-1 to TRBJ1-1; 7 positions agree with TRBD1. Looked up from germline, CDR1 is SQVTM and CDR2 is ANQGSEA. CDR3 length equals 13 residues. The V segment lost 5 bases and the J segment 2 bases; nucleotides outside the gene matches: 5. CDR3 in amino acids: CSVCRGANTEAFF. In DNA form, the CDR3 reads TGCAGCGTTTGCAGGGGGGCTAACACTGAAGCTTTCTTT.

This rearrangement joins TRBV7-9 to TRBJ1-1; a weak D match, TRBD1 (5 bases). V dropped 1 base and J dropped 7 bases, with 16 bases sitting between them. Germline V gene data show CDR1 as SEHNR and CDR2 as FQNEAQ (reference sequence). The CDR3 runs 15 residues. CDR3 amino acids: CASSLVKGQGNEAFF. The CDR3 bases are TGTGCCAGCAGCTTAGTGAAGGGCCAGGGTAATGAAGCTTTCTTT.

The sample holds a few counts of this clone. The gene calls are TRBV7-2 and TRBJ2-1, with TRBD2 matching 10 bases. V lost 10 bases to trimming and J lost 5 bases; unmatched junction nucleotides: 5. Germline lookup yields CDR1 SGHTA and CDR2 FQGNSA. This CDR3 is 13 amino acids long. The CDR3 spells CATSGGPNNEQFF. CDR3 bases: TGTGCCACTAGCGGGGGACCTAACAATGAGCAGTTCTTC. Supplemented by reference TRBV7-2 and TRBJ2-1, the full variable domain reads GAGVSQSPSNKVTEKGKDVELRCDPISGHTALYWYRQSLGQGLEFLIYFQGNSAPDKSGLPSDRFSAERTGGSVSTLTIQRTQQEDSAVYLCATSGGPNNEQFFGPGTRLTVL.

This clone has just a few counts. This chain joins TRBV7-2 and TRBJ1-3, with a possible D match to TRBD1 (6 bases). Looked up from germline, CDR1 is SGHTA and CDR2 is FQGNSA. The V and J ends lost 6 bases and 0 bases respectively, with 15 bases between them. This CDR3 region has 16 residues. CDR3 sequence (DNA): TGTGCCAGCAGGGTGGACAGCCTCTTCTCTGGAAACACCATATATTTT. It specifies CASRVDSLFSGNTIYF.

V usage is TRBV7-9 and J usage is TRBJ2-7; 7 positions agree with TRBD1. The V segment lost 1 base and the J segment 3 bases; nucleotides outside the gene matches: 6. The CDR3 runs 15 residues. Germline V CDR1 and CDR2: SEHNR, FQNEAQ (reference sequence). CDR3 sequence reads: CASSLDTGVRYEQYF. In nucleotides, the CDR3 is TGTGCCAGCAGCTTAGATACAGGGGTTCGCTACGAGCAGTACTTC.

V gene TRBV9 combines with J gene TRBJ2-3; TRBD2 matches 10 bases. Germline trimming cut 3 bases from V and 1 base from J; bases unmatched to any gene: 2. Germline CDR1 reads SGDLS; CDR2 reads YYNGEE. The CDR3 has 15 residues. This CDR3 reads CASSGTSGGTDTQYF. As DNA, the CDR3 is TGTGCCAGCAGCGGGACTAGCGGAGGCACAGATACGCAGTATTTT.

The rearrangement joins TRBV10-3 to TRBJ2-5, with 11 positions matching TRBD2. V lost 0 bases to trimming and J lost 7 bases; unmatched junction nucleotides: 4. The CDR3 runs to 15 residues. Germline CDR1 is ENHRY and CDR2 is SYGVKD. The CDR3 DNA is TGTGCCATCAGTGAGTCCACTAGCGGGAGCCGGACCCAGTACTTC. It is translated as CAISESTSGSRTQYF.

V usage is TRBV6-4 and J usage is TRBJ1-5, with D perhaps matching TRBD1 (5 bases). Germline values: CDR1 MRHNA, CDR2 SNTAGT. The length of the CDR3 is 14 residues. Deletions cut 7 bases from V and 3 bases from J, with 13 bases between. DNA of the CDR3: TGTGCCAGCATCAACGGGGGTGCCAATCAGCCCCAGCATTTT. Translation: CASINGGANQPQHF.

The rearrangement uses TRBV9 and TRBJ2-3; D might be TRBD2 (7 bases). V was cut by 0 bases and J by 6 bases, with 11 bases left in between. CDR1 and CDR2 from the germline V gene are SGDLS and YYNGEE. This CDR3 is built from 14 residues. CDR3 protein: CASSVGGGADTQYF. CDR3 DNA sequence: TGTGCCAGCAGCGTAGGAGGGGGGGCGGATACGCAGTATTTT.

This chain uses TRBV5-1 with TRBJ1-2; TRBD1 agrees at 7 bases. Germline loops: CDR1 SGHRS, CDR2 YFSETQ. The CDR3 is 13 amino acids. J gave up 6 bases and V 4 bases, and 6 bases lay outside the gene matches. The CDR3 bases are TGCGCCAGCAGCGTCCAGGGGGGAGATGGCTACACCTTC. It is translated as CASSVQGGDGYTF.

This chain uses TRBV9 with TRBJ2-5; 8 positions match TRBD2. From germline, CDR1 is SGDLS and CDR2 YYNGEE. After removal of 2 bases from V and 6 bases from J, the junction contained 3 bases not matched to a gene. The CDR3 loop spans 13 amino acids. DNA of the CDR3: TGTGCCAGCAGCGTCGGGGGGGATAAGACCCAGTACTTC. Protein: CASSVGGDKTQYF.

The rearrangement links TRBV6-1 to TRBJ2-3; tentative D call: TRBD1 (5 bases). The CDR3 extends over 15 amino acids. Germline values: CDR1 MNHNS, CDR2 SASEGT. V was shortened by 6 bases and J by 0 bases, with 13 bases between the two germline ends. The CDR3 region has the DNA TGTGCCAGCAGCGGACGGACATCTAGCACAGATACGCAGTATTTT. This gives the protein CASSGRTSSTDTQYF.

The chain couples TRBV7-3 to TRBJ1-6, with D uncertain. CDR1 and CDR2 (germline): SGHTA, FQGTGA. There are 16 residues in the CDR3. V shed 1 base and J shed 14 bases, with 21 bases lying between them. CDR3 nucleotides: TGTGCCAGCAGCTTAAGTTCAGCCGGGGTGGGGTTCGCCCTCCACTTT. This gives the protein CASSLSSAGVGFALHF.

J is TRBJ2-3 and V is TRBV28; no reliable D call. V dropped 3 bases and J dropped 0 bases, with 7 bases sitting between them. There are 14 residues in the CDR3. Germline CDR1 MDHEN, CDR2 SYDVKM. CDR3 residues: CASSLFTSTDTQYF. CDR3 in DNA: TGTGCCAGCAGTTTGTTTACTAGCACAGATACGCAGTATTTT.

The chain has TRBV7-2 and TRBJ2-7; 9 bases fit TRBD2. CDR3 length: 17 residues. Trimming took 3 bases from V and 2 from J; bases not matched to a gene: 11. Germline loops: CDR1 SGHTA, CDR2 FQGNSA. The CDR3 spells CASSLGPSGNRAYEQYF. The CDR3 DNA follows: TGTGCCAGCAGCTTGGGACCTAGCGGGAACCGGGCCTACGAGCAGTACTTC. Together with reference TRBV7-2 and TRBJ2-7, the CDR3 gives the full variable domain: GAGVSQSPSNKVTEKGKDVELRCDPISGHTALYWYRQSLGQGLEFLIYFQGNSAPDKSGLPSDRFSAERTGGSVSTLTIQRTQQEDSAVYLCASSLGPSGNRAYEQYFGPGTRLTVT.

This clone was recorded a few times. The chain combines TRBV19 with TRBJ2-4; TRBD2 is a possible D gene (5 bases). Trimming stripped 10 bases from V and 0 bases from J, with 16 bases between. Germline V gene data show CDR1 as LNHDA and CDR2 as SQIVND (reference sequence). The CDR3 extends over 15 amino acids. The CDR3 spells CATARAGLAKNIQYF. The CDR3 coding sequence is TGTGCCACCGCTAGGGCAGGACTAGCCAAAAACATTCAGTACTTC. Drawing the rest from reference TRBV19 and TRBJ2-4, the complete variable domain is DGGITQSPKYLFRKEGQNVTLSCEQNLNHDAMYWYRQDPGQGLRLIYYSQIVNDFQKGDIAEGYSVSREKKESFPLTVTSAQKNPTAFYLCATARAGLAKNIQYFGAGTRLSVL.

The V and J genes are TRBV9 and TRBJ1-4; D perhaps matches TRBD1 (5 bases). The CDR3 is 15 residues long. The germline V gene encodes CDR1 SGDLS and CDR2 YYNGEE. Trimming pared 2 bases from V and 5 bases from J, leaving 13 bases between. CDR3 residues: CASSVGSGVNEKLFF. As DNA, the CDR3 is TGTGCCAGCAGCGTCGGTTCGGGGGTGAATGAAAAACTGTTTTTT.

The gene calls are TRBV5-1 and TRBJ2-1; 12 bases are a match to TRBD1. V shed 4 bases and J 9 bases; nucleotides not matched to a gene: 8. CDR1 is SGHRS, CDR2 YFSETQ, per germline. This CDR3 region has 15 residues. DNA of the CDR3: TGCGCCAGCAGCGCACCGGGACAGGGGGCGAGTGAGCAGTTCTTC. This codes for CASSAPGQGASEQFF.

The chain is built from TRBV27 and TRBJ1-5, with no clear D. Germline CDR1 reads MNHEY; CDR2 reads SMNVEV (reference sequence). There are 13 residues in the CDR3. V lost 3 bases to trimming and J lost 6 bases, with 9 bases between them. The CDR3 sequence: CASSFSRSQPQHF. CDR3 DNA sequence: TGTGCCAGCAGTTTCTCCAGGTCTCAGCCCCAGCATTTT.

This sequence joins TRBV10-3 and TRBJ2-3, with a possible D match to TRBD2 (6 bases). The germline V gene encodes CDR1 ENHRY and CDR2 SYGVKD. The CDR3 runs to 18 residues. V dropped 3 bases and J dropped 0 bases, with 19 bases sitting between them. The CDR3 protein is CAISDGTSWGKSTDTQYF. The DNA for the CDR3 is TGTGCCATCAGTGACGGTACTAGCTGGGGCAAAAGCACAGATACGCAGTATTTT.

The chain carries TRBV28 and TRBJ2-3; 11 nucleotides line up with TRBD2. This CDR3 has 15 residues. Germline trimming cut 7 bases from V and 2 bases from J; bases unmatched to any gene: 5. CDR1 is MDHEN and CDR2 is SYDVKM in the germline V gene. CDR3 DNA sequence: TGTGCCAGCACACTAGCGGGGGCTTCCACAGATACGCAGTATTTT. Residues: CASTLAGASTDTQYF.

CDR3 bases: TGTGCCTGGAGTGTAGGAAGCGGGTACACAGATACGCAGTATTTT. Its protein product is CAWSVGSGYTDTQYF. J is TRBJ2-3 and V is TRBV30; possible D gene TRBD2, 6 bases. In germline, CDR1 is GTSNPN, CDR2 SVGIG (reference sequence). With 0 bases removed from V and 2 bases from J, the gap between germline ends came to 12 bases. The CDR3 extends over 15 amino acids.

CDR3 coding DNA: TGTGCCAGCAGCCAAAAGCGGGACGGCACAGATACGCAGTATTTT. As protein: CASSQKRDGTDTQYF. This chain joins TRBV9 and TRBJ2-3; 7 bases are a match to TRBD2. With V trimmed by 4 bases and J by 1 base, 6 bases remained unmatched. Germline loops: CDR1 SGDLS, CDR2 YYNGEE. The CDR3 loop spans 15 amino acids. The whole variable domain, remainder taken from reference TRBV9 and TRBJ2-3, is DSGVTQTPKHLITATGQRVTLRCSPRSGDLSVYWYQQSLDQGLQFLIQYYNGEERAKGNILERFSAQQFPDLHSELNLSSLELGDSALYFCASSQKRDGTDTQYFGPGTRLTVL.